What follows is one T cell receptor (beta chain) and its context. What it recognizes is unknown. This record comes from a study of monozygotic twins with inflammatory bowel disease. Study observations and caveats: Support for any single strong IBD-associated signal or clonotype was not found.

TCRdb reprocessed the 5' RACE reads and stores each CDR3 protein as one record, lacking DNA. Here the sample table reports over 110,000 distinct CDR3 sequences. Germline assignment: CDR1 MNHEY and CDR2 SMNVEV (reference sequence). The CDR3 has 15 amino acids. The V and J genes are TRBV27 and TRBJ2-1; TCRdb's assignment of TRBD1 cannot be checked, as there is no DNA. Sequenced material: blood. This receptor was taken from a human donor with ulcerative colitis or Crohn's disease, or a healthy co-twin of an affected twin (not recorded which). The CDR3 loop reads CASRAGTVSYNEQFF.